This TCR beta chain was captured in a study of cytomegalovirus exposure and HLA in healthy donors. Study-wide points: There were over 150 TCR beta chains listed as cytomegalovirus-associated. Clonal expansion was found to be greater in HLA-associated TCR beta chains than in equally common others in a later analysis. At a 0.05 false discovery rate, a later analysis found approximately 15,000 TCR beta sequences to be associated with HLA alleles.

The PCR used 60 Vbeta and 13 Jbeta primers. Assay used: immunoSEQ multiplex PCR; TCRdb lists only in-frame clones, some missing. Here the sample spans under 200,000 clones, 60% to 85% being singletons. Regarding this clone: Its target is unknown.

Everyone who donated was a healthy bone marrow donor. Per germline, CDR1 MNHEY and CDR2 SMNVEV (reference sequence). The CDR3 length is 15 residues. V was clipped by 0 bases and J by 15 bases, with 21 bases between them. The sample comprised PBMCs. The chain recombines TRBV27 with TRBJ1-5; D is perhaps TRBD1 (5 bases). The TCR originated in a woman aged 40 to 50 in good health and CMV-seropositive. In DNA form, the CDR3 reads TGTGCCAGCAGTTTATCAGTCAGCACGCGGCAGGGTCGGCATTTT. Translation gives CASSLSVSTRQGRHF.